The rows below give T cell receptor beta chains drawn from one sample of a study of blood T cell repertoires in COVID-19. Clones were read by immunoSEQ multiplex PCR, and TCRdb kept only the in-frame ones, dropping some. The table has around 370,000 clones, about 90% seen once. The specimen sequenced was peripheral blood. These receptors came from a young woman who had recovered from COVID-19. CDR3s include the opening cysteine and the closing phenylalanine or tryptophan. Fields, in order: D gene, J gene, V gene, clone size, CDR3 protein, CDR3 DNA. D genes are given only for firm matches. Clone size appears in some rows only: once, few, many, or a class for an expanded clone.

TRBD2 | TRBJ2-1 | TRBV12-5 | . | CASGSTRAGDYNEQFF | TGTGCTAGTGGTTCGACTAGAGCGGGAGACTACAATGAGCAGTTCTTC
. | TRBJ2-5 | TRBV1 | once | CTSRLAGGGIQETQYF | TGCACCAGCAGACTAGCGGGAGGGGGGATCCAAGAGACCCAGTACTTC
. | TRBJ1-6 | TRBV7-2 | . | CASSPLTGRHSPLHF | TGTGCCAGCAGCCCCCTTACAGGGAGACATTCACCCCTCCACTTT
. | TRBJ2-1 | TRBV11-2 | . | CASSFTYNEQFF | TGTGCCAGCAGCTTTACCTACAATGAGCAGTTCTTC
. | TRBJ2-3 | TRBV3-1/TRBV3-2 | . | CASSQGTTVGEDTQYF | TGTGCCAGCAGCCAAGGAACCACAGTCGGGGAAGATACGCAGTATTTT
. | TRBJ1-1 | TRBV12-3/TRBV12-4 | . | CASSMLQLEAFF | TGTGCCAGCAGTATGTTACAGCTTGAAGCTTTCTTT
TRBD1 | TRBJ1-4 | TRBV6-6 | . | CASSYRTGSVEKLFF | TGTGCCAGCAGTTACCGGACAGGGTCGGTTGAAAAACTGTTTTTT
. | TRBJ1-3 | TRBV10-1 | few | CASSPDIYGNTIYF | TGCGCCAGCAGTCCTGACATCTATGGAAACACCATATATTTT
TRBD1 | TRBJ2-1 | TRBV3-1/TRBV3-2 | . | CASSQDGQGYNEQFF | TGTGCCAGCAGCCAAGATGGACAGGGGTACAATGAGCAGTTCTTC
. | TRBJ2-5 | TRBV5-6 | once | CASSFGRGETQYF | TGTGCCAGCAGCTTTGGAAGGGGGGAGACCCAGTACTTC
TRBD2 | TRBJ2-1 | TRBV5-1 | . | CASSKLAGGGNEQFF | TGCGCCAGCAGCAAGCTAGCGGGAGGAGGCAATGAGCAGTTCTTC
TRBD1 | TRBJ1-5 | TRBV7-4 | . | CASSKGRGLGLFNQPQHF | TGTGCCAGCAGTAAGGGCAGGGGGCTCGGGTTGTTCAATCAGCCCCAGCATTTT
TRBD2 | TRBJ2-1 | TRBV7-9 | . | CASRRLAGARSYNEQFF | TGTGCCAGCAGGAGACTAGCGGGAGCCCGCTCCTACAATGAGCAGTTCTTC
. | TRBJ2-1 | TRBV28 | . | CASSPIGGFADEQFF | TGTGCCAGCAGTCCCATAGGAGGATTCGCTGATGAGCAGTTCTTC
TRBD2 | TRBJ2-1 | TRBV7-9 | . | CASSPGGSYNEQFF | TGTGCCAGCAGCCCGGGAGGTTCCTACAATGAGCAGTTCTTC
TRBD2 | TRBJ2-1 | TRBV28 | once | CASSKQGLAGVNEQFF | TGTGCCAGCAGCAAACAGGGACTAGCGGGAGTAAATGAGCAGTTCTTC